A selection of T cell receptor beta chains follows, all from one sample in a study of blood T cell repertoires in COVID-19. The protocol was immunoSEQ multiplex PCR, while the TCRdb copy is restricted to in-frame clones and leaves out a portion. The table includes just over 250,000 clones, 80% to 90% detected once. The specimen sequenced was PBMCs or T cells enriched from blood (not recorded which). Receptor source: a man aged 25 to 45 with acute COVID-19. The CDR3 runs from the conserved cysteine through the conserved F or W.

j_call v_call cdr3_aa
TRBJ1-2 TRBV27 CASSSLGINYGYTF
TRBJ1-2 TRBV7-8 CASSPRRGQGYGYTF
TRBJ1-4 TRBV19 CASSTRDRGRTNEKLFF
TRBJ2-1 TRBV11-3 CASSSLVYEQFF
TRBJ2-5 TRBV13 CASSRRSSENQETQYF
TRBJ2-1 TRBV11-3 CASSLEQGGNEQFF
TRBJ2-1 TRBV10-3 CAIRNGGRATTGDEQFF
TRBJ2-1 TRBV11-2 CASSNAGQGYDEQFF
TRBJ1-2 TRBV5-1 CASSLAGSGTGNYTF
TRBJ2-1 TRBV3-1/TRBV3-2 CASSHGGLGTSGSIEQFF
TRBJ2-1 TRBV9 CASSYTSTGRNEQFF
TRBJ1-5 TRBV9 CASSRGQGWNQPQHF
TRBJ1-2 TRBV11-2 CASSLGPGKYGYTF
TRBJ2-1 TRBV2 CASRAGYNEQFF
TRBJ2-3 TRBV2 CASSYRGTGTDTQYF
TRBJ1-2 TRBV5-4 CASSQGQDNYGYTF
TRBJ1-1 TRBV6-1 CASSEDGQTREAFF
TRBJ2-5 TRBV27 CASSPKTVPGGTQYF
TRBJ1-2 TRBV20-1 CSARVGAGYTF
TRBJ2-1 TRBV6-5 CASSHTTGPNEQFF
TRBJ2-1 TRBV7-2 CASGYDNFPHNEQFF
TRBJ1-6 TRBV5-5 CASSSHIRGLSSYNSPLHF
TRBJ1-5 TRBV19 CASSPRQGGRNQPQHF
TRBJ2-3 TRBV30 CAWSLPGGSLQYF
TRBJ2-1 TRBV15 CATSRDSGASGEQFF
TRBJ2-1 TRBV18 CASSPQREREGKQFF
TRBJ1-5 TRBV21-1 CASSRQRNQPQHF
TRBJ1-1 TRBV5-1 CASTGMTEAFF
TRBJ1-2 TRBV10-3 CAISPPPGVYGYTF
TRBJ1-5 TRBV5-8 CASRALSSRVSNQPQHF
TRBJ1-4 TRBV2 CASSPPGTPNEKLFF
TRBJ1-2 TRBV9 CASSVGSETSYGYTF
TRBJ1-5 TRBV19 CASSISGGGNQPQHF
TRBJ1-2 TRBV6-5 CASSYSGGGGYTF
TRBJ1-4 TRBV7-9 CASSLLGGEKLFF
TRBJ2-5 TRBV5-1 CASSLAATGGETQYF
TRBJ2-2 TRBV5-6 CASSRGDQIYTGELFF
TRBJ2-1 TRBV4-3 CASSQDQARGGNEQFF
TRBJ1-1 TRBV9 CASSPSGSPENTEAFF
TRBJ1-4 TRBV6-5 CASSYQGWGEKLFF
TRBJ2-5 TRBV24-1 CATRDSLEETQYF
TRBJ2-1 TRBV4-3 CASSPKPGGAGYNEQFF
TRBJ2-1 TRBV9 CASSSPRTSDLGNEQFF
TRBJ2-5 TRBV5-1 CASSPAPPRLETQYF
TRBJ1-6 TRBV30 CAWDRNNRHSPLHF